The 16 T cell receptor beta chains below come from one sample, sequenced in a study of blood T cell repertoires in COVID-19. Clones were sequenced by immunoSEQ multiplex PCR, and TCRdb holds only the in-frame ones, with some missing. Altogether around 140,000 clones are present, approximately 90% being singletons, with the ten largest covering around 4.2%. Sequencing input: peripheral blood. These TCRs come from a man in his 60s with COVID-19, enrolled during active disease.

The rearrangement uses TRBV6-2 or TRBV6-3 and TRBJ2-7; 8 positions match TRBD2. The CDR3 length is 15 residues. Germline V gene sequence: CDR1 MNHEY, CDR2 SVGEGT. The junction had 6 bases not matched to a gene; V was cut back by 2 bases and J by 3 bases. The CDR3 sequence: CASSYRLAGDYEQYF. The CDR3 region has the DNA TGTGCCAGCAGTTACAGGCTAGCGGGCGACTACGAGCAGTACTTC.

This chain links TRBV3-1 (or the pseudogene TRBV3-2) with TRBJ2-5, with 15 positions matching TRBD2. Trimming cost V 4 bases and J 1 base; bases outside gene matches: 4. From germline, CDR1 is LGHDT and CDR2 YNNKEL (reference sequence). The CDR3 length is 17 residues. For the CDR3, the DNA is TGTGCCAGCAGCCCCGGGACTAGCGGGGGGATCCAAGAGACCCAGTACTTC. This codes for CASSPGTSGGIQETQYF.

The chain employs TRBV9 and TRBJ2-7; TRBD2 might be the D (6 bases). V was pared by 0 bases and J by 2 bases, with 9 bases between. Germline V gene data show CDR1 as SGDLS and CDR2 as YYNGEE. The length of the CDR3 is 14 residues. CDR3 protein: CASSVAPSAYEQYF. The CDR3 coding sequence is TGTGCCAGCAGCGTAGCACCTAGCGCCTACGAGCAGTACTTC.

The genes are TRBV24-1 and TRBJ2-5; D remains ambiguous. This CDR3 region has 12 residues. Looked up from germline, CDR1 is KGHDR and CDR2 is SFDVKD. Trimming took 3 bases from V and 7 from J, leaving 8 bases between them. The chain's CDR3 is CATSDSFGTQYF. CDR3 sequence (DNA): TGTGCCACCAGTGATAGTTTCGGGACCCAGTACTTC.

CDR3 protein: CASSLLPRDTQYF. CDR3 nucleotide sequence: TGTGCCAGCAGCTTATTACCGAGAGATACGCAGTATTTT. This chain uses TRBV11-2 with TRBJ2-3, with D uncertain. V gave up 2 bases and J gave up 5 bases, with 8 bases separating them. The CDR3 sequence is 13 residues long. Germline CDR1 is SGHAT and CDR2 is FQNNGV.

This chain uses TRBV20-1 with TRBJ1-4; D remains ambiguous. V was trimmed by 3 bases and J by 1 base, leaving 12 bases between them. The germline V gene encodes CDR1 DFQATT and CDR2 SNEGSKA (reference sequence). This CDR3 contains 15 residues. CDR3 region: CSASRLPRTNEKLFF. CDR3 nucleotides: TGCAGTGCTAGTCGTCTCCCGCGAACTAATGAAAAACTGTTTTTT.

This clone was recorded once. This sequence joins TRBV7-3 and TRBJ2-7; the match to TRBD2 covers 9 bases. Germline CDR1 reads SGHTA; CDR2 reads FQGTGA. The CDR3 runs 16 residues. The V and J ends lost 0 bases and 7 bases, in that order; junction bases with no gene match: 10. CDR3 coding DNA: TGTGCCAGCAGCTTAACGCCTAGCGGGGTGTTGGGAGAGCAGTACTTC. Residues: CASSLTPSGVLGEQYF.

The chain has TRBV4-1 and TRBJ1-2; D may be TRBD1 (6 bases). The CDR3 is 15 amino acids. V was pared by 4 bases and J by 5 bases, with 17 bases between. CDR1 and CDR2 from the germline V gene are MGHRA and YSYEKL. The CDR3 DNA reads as TGCGCCAGCAGCCCCGACGACAGGATGAAGTATGGCTACACCTTC. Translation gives CASSPDDRMKYGYTF.

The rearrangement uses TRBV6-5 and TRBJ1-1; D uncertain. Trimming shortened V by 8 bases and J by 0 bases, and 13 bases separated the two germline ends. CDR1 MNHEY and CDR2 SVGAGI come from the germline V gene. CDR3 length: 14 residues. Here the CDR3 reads CASFVGVMNTEAFF. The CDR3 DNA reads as TGTGCCAGCTTCGTAGGAGTTATGAACACTGAAGCTTTCTTT.

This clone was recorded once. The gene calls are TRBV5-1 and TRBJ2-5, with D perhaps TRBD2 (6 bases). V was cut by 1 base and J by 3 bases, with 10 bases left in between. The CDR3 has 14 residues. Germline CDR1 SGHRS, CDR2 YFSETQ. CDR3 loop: CASSLPGVEETQYF. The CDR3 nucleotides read TGCGCCAGCAGCTTGCCGGGGGTCGAAGAGACCCAGTACTTC.

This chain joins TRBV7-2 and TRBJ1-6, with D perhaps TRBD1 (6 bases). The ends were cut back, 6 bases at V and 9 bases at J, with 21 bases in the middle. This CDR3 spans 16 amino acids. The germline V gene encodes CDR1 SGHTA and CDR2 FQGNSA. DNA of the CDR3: TGTGCCAGCAGGGAACGGGACAATCTATTTGGTTCACCCCTCCACTTT. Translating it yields CASRERDNLFGSPLHF.

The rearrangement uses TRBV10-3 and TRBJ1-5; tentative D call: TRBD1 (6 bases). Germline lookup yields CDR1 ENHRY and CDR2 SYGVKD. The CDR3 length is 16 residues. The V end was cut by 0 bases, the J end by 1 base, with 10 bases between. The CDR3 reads CAISESGAGSNQPQHF. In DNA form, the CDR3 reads TGTGCCATCAGTGAGTCGGGGGCAGGGAGCAATCAGCCCCAGCATTTT.

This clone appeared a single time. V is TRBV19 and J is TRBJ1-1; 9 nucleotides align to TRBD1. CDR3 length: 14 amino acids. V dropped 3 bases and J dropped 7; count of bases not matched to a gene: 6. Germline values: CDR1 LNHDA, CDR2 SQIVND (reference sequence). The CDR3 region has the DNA TGTGCCAGTAGTATCCGACAGGGGGGAATTGAAGCTTTCTTT. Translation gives CASSIRQGGIEAFF. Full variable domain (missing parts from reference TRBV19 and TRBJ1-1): DGGITQSPKYLFRKEGQNVTLSCEQNLNHDAMYWYRQDPGQGLRLIYYSQIVNDFQKGDIAEGYSVSREKKESFPLTVTSAQKNPTAFYLCASSIRQGGIEAFFGQGTRLTVV.

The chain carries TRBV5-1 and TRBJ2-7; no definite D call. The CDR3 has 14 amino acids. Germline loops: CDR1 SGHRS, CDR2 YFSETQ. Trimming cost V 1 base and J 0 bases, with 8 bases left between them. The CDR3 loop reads CASSLSVSSYEQYF. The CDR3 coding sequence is TGCGCCAGCAGCTTGAGCGTTAGCTCCTACGAGCAGTACTTC.

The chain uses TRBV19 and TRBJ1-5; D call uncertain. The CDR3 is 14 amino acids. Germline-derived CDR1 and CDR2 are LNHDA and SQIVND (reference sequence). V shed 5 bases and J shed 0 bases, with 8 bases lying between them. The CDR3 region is CASSPRHSNQPQHF. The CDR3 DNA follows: TGTGCCAGTAGTCCACGACATAGCAATCAGCCCCAGCATTTT.

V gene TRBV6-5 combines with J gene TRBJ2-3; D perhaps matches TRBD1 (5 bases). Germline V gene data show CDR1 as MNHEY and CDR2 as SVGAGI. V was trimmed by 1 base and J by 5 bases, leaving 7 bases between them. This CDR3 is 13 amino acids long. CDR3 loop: CASSYLRGDTQYF. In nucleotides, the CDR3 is TGTGCCAGCAGTTACTTAAGGGGAGATACGCAGTATTTT.